This is a list of T cell receptor beta chains from one sample in a study of blood T cell repertoires in COVID-19. The method was immunoSEQ multiplex PCR; TCRdb's version includes in-frame clones alone and lacks a portion of them. The table records about 180,000 clones, more than 80% of them present only once. What was sequenced was PBMCs or T cells enriched from blood (not recorded which). All receptors come from a middle-aged man who had recovered from COVID-19. The CDR3 runs from the conserved cysteine through the conserved F or W. The D gene is left open where the match is weak. The size field is filled for only some rows; it gives once, few, many or a size class.

j_gene: TRBJ1-1
abundance: once
v_gene: TRBV27
d_gene: TRBD1
CDR3aa: CASSPLPGTVLNTEAFF
CDR3nt: TGTGCCAGCAGTCCCCTCCCCGGGACAGTCTTGAACACTGAAGCTTTCTTT

j_gene: TRBJ2-1
abundance: NA
v_gene: TRBV19
d_gene: NA
CDR3aa: CASSMEGGWYNEQFF
CDR3nt: TGTGCCAGTAGTATGGAGGGTGGGTGGTACAATGAGCAGTTCTTC

j_gene: TRBJ2-1
abundance: few
v_gene: TRBV27
d_gene: TRBD2
CDR3aa: CASTAGADNEQFF
CDR3nt: TGTGCCAGCACCGCGGGAGCCGATAATGAGCAGTTCTTC

j_gene: TRBJ2-3
abundance: NA
v_gene: TRBV5-4
d_gene: NA
CDR3aa: CAMRRGTDTQYF
CDR3nt: TGTGCCATGAGAAGGGGGACAGATACGCAGTATTTT

j_gene: TRBJ2-2
abundance: once
v_gene: TRBV2
d_gene: TRBD1
CDR3aa: CASESGAGGPGELFF
CDR3nt: TGTGCCAGCGAATCGGGGGCAGGGGGCCCCGGGGAGCTGTTTTTT

j_gene: TRBJ2-2
abundance: NA
v_gene: TRBV19
d_gene: TRBD1
CDR3aa: CASSIGSGTANTGELFF
CDR3nt: TGTGCCAGTAGTATAGGGTCCGGGACAGCTAACACCGGGGAGCTGTTTTTT

j_gene: TRBJ2-7
abundance: NA
v_gene: TRBV18
d_gene: NA
CDR3aa: CASSQGERVVYEQYF
CDR3nt: TGTGCCAGCTCCCAAGGCGAGCGGGTTGTCTACGAGCAGTACTTC

j_gene: TRBJ2-7
abundance: NA
v_gene: TRBV10-3
d_gene: TRBD1
CDR3aa: CAISRDRRKIDEQYF
CDR3nt: TGTGCCATCAGTCGGGACAGGAGGAAGATCGACGAGCAGTACTTC

j_gene: TRBJ1-1
abundance: NA
v_gene: TRBV18
d_gene: NA
CDR3aa: CASHTGLNTEAFF
CDR3nt: TGTGCCAGCCACACAGGTTTGAACACTGAAGCTTTCTTT

j_gene: TRBJ1-2
abundance: once
v_gene: TRBV7-6
d_gene: TRBD1
CDR3aa: CASSLGGTGTSGYTF
CDR3nt: TGTGCCAGCAGCTTAGGGGGGACAGGGACGAGTGGCTACACCTTC